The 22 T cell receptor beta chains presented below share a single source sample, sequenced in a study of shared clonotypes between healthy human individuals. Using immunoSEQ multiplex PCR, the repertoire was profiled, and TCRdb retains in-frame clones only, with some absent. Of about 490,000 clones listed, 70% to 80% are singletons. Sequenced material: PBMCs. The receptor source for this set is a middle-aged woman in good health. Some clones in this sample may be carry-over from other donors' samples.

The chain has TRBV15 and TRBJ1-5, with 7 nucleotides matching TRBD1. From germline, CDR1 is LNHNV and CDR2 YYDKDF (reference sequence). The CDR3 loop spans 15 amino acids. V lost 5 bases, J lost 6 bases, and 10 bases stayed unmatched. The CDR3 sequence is CATSGSTTGFQPQHF. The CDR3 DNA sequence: TGTGCCACCAGCGGCAGTACGACAGGGTTTCAGCCCCAGCATTTT.

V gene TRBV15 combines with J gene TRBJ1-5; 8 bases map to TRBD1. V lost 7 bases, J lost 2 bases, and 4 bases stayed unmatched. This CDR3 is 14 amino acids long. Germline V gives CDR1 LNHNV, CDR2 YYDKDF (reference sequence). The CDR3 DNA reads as TGTGCCACCACGACAGGGGTTGGCAATCAGCCCCAGCATTTT. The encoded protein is CATTTGVGNQPQHF.

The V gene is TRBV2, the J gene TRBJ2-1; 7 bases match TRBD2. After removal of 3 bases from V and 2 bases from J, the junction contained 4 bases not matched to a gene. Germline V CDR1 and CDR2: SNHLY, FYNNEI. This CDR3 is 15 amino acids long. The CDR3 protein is CASSEREPPYNEQFF. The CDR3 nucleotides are TGTGCCAGCAGTGAGCGGGAGCCCCCCTACAATGAGCAGTTCTTC.

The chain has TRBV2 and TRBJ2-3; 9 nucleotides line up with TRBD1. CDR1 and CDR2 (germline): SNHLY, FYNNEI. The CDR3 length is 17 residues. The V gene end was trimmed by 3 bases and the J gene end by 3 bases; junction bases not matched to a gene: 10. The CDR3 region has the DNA TGTGCCAGCAGTGATCTGACAGGGGGGAGGATTACAGATACGCAGTATTTT. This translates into CASSDLTGGRITDTQYF.

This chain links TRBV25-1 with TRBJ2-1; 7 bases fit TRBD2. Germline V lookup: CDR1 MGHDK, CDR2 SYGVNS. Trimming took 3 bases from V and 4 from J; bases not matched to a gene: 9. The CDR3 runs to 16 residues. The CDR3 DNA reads TGTGCCAGCAGTGATTGGGGCGGGAGCGTTTACAATGAGCAGTTCTTC. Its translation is CASSDWGGSVYNEQFF.

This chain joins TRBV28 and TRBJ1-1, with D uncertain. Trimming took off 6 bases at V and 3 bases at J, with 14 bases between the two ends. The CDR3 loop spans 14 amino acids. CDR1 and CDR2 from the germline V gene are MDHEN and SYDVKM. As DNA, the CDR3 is TGTGCCAGCAGCGCTCGGTGGTCTTACACTGAAGCTTTCTTT. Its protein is CASSARWSYTEAFF.

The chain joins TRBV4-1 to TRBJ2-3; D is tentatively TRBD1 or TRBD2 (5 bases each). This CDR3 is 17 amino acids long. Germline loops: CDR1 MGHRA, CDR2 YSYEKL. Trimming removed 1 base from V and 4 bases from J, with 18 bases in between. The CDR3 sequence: CASSQADGRVRADTQYF. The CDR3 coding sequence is TGCGCCAGCAGCCAAGCCGACGGCAGGGTGAGGGCAGATACGCAGTATTTT.

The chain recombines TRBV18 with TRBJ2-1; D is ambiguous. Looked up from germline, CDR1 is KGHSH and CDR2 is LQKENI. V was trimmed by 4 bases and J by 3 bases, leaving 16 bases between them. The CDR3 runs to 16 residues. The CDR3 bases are TGTGCCAGCTCACTTGGAACGGGCGCGGACTACAATGAGCAGTTCTTC. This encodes CASSLGTGADYNEQFF.

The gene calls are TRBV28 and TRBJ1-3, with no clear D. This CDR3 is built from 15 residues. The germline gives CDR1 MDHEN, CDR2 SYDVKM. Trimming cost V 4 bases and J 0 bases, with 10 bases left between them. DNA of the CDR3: TGTGCCAGCAGTTCCGCCGGGAGCTCTGGAAACACCATATATTTT. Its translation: CASSSAGSSGNTIYF.

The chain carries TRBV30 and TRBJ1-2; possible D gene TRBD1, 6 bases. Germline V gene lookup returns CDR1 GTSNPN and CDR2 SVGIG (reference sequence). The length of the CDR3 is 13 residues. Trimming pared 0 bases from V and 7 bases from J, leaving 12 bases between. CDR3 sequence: CAWSVVGGLGYTF. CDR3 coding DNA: TGTGCCTGGAGTGTAGTTGGGGGCCTTGGCTACACCTTC.

The CDR3 sequence is CASSPGQDDGELFF. CDR3 in DNA: TGTGCCAGCTCACCAGGACAGGACGACGGGGAGCTGTTTTTT. V usage is TRBV18 and J usage is TRBJ2-2; 7 nucleotides align to TRBD1. CDR1 and CDR2 from the germline V gene are KGHSH and LQKENI. The CDR3 length is 14 residues. The junction had 4 bases not matched to a gene; V was cut back by 2 bases and J by 7 bases.

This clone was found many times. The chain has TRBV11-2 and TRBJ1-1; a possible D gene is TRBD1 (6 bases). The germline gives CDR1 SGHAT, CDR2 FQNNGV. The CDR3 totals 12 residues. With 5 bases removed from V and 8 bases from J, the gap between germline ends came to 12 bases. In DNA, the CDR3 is TGTGCCAGCAGCCTTTTTGGGGGCGAAGCTTTCTTT. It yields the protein CASSLFGGEAFF.

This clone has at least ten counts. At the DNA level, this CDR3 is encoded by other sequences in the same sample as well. This CDR3 is CASSQEIGSSGEQYF. The CDR3 nucleotides are TGCGCCAGCAGCCAAGAGATCGGGAGTTCCGGCGAGCAGTACTTC. The chain carries TRBV4-3 and TRBJ2-7, with D possibly being TRBD2 (6 bases). V dropped 0 bases and J dropped 6 bases, with 15 bases sitting between them. Germline CDR1 LGHNA, CDR2 YSLEER. The CDR3 consists of 15 residues.

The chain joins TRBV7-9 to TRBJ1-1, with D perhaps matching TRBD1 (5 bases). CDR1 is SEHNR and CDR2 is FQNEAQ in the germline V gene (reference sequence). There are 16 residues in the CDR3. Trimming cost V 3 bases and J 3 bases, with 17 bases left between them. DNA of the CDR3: TGTGCCAGCAGCTTGGGGGTATCGTCGGGCGACACTGAAGCTTTCTTT. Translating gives CASSLGVSSGDTEAFF.

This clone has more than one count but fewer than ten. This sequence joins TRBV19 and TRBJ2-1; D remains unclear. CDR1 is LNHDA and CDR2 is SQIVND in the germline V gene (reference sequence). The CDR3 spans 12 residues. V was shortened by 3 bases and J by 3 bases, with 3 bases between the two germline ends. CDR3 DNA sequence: TGTGCCAGTAGTATGAGCTACAATGAGCAGTTCTTC. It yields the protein CASSMSYNEQFF.

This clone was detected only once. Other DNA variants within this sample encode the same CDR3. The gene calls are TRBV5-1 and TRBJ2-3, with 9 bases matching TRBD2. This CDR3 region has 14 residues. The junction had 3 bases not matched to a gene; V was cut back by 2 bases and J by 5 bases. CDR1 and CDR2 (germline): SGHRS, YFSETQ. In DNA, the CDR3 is TGCGCCAGCAGCTTAGGAGCGGGAGGAGATACGCAGTATTTT. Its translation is CASSLGAGGDTQYF.

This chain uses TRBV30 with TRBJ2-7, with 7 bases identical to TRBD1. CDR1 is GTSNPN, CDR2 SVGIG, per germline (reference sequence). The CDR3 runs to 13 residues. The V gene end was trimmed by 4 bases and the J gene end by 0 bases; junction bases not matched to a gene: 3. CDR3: CAWNRQGSYEQYF. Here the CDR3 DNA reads TGTGCCTGGAACCGACAGGGCTCCTACGAGCAGTACTTC.

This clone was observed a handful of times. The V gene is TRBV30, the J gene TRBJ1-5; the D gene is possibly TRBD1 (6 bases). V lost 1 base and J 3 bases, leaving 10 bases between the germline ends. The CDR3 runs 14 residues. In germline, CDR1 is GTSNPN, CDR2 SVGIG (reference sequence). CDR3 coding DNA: TGTGCCTGGAGTGAAAGGGGGTACAATCAGCCCCAGCATTTT. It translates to CAWSERGYNQPQHF.

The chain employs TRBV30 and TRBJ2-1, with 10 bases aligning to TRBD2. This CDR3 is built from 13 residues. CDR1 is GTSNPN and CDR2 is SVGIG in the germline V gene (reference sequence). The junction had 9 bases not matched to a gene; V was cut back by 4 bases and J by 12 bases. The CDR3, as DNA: TGTGCCTGGAATAGCGGGAGGCCCTCCGGGCAGTTCTTC. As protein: CAWNSGRPSGQFF.

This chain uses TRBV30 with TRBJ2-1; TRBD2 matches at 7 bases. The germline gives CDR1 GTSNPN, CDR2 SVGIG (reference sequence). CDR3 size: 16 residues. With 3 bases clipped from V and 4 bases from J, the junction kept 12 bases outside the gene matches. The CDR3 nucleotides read TGTGCCTGGAGGGCTTCAAGGACTAGTTGGTACAATGAGCAGTTCTTC. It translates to CAWRASRTSWYNEQFF.

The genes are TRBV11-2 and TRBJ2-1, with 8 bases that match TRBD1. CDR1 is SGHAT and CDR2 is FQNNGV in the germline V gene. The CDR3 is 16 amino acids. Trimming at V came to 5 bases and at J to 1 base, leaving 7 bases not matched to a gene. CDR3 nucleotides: TGTGCCAGCAGCAGTAGGACAGGGCAATCCTACAATGAGCAGTTCTTC. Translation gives CASSSRTGQSYNEQFF.

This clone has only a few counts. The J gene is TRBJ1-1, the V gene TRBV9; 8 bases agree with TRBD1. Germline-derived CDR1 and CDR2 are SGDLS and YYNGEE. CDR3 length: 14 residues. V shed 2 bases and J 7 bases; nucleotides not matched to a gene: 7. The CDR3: CASSVSGGRGEAFF. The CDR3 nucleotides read TGTGCCAGCAGCGTTTCAGGGGGCAGGGGTGAAGCTTTCTTT.